Below are 29 T cell receptor beta chains sequenced from a single sample in a study of blood T cell repertoires in COVID-19. TCRdb's table, derived via immunoSEQ multiplex PCR, lists solely in-frame clones and lacks some. The top ten clones hold over 5.5% of a sample with 250,000 to 350,000 clones, about 87% of them seen once. Sequenced material: peripheral blood. Source of these receptors: a woman aged 45 to 65 with COVID-19, enrolled during active disease.

The genes are TRBV5-1 and TRBJ2-1; 12 positions match TRBD2. The CDR3 runs to 16 residues. V gave up 4 bases and J gave up 6 bases; unmatched junction bases: 8. Germline V gives CDR1 SGHRS, CDR2 YFSETQ. The CDR3 here is CASSPLPSGRANEQFF. DNA for the CDR3: TGCGCCAGCAGCCCCCTTCCTAGCGGGAGGGCCAATGAGCAGTTCTTC.

The rearrangement uses TRBV5-1 and TRBJ1-1, with 7 bases fitting TRBD1. From germline, CDR1 is SGHRS and CDR2 YFSETQ. J gave up 0 bases and V 3 bases, and 5 bases lay outside the gene matches. This CDR3 is built from 15 residues. CDR3 sequence reads: CASSWTGIMNTEAFF. The DNA for the CDR3 is TGCGCCAGCAGCTGGACAGGCATCATGAACACTGAAGCTTTCTTT.

This sequence joins TRBV28 and TRBJ2-7, with 9 bases matching TRBD2. There are 16 residues in the CDR3. Per germline, CDR1 MDHEN and CDR2 SYDVKM. V lost 4 bases, J lost 5 bases, and 12 bases stayed unmatched. The chain's CDR3 is CASSSPRGGALHEQYF. In nucleotides, the CDR3 is TGTGCCAGCAGTTCCCCCCGCGGGGGGGCGTTACACGAGCAGTACTTC.

The chain has TRBV7-3 and TRBJ2-3; D not certain. Germline CDR1 SGHTA, CDR2 FQGTGA. The CDR3 length is 14 residues. Trimming pared 5 bases from V and 1 base from J, leaving 10 bases between. Here the CDR3 reads CASSVTGGTDTQYF. The CDR3 nucleotides read TGTGCCAGCAGCGTCACTGGAGGCACAGATACGCAGTATTTT. The complete variable domain, with remaining parts taken from reference TRBV7-3 and TRBJ2-3, reads GAGVSQTPSNKVTEKGKYVELRCDPISGHTALYWYRQSLGQGPEFLIYFQGTGAADDSGLPNDRFFAVRPEGSVSTLKIQRTERGDSAVYLCASSVTGGTDTQYFGPGTRLTVL.

This sequence joins TRBV11-2 and TRBJ2-2, with 8 bases that match TRBD2. This CDR3 region has 19 residues. Germline CDR1 reads SGHAT; CDR2 reads FQNNGV. V was clipped by 1 base and J by 2 bases; unmatched bases: 12. CDR3 in DNA: TGTGCCAGCAGCTTAGTCCTAGCGGGCGGGGGACCCAACACCGGGGAGCTGTTTTTT. Residues: CASSLVLAGGGPNTGELFF. Full variable domain (rest looked up from reference TRBV11-2 and TRBJ2-2): EAGVAQSPRYKIIEKRQSVAFWCNPISGHATLYWYQQILGQGPKLLIQFQNNGVVDDSQLPKDRFSAERLKGVDSTLKIQPAKLEDSAVYLCASSLVLAGGGPNTGELFFGEGSRLTVL.

The chain links TRBV7-9 to TRBJ1-1; tentative D call: TRBD1 (6 bases). The germline V gene encodes CDR1 SEHNR and CDR2 FQNEAQ (reference sequence). V lost 5 bases and J lost 8, with 15 bases in between. The CDR3 is 13 amino acids. The CDR3 here is CASSLGGEREAFF. The CDR3 region has the DNA TGTGCCAGCAGCCTAGGGGGGGAGAGAGAAGCTTTCTTT.

CDR3 protein: CASSRADRDQPQHF. In DNA, the CDR3 is TGCGCCAGCAGCCGAGCAGACAGAGATCAGCCCCAGCATTTT. The chain uses TRBV4-1 and TRBJ1-5; maybe TRBD1 (5 bases). Between the trimmed V and J ends, which lost 4 bases and 5 bases, there was a span of 12 bases. The CDR3 runs to 14 residues. Germline lookup yields CDR1 MGHRA and CDR2 YSYEKL.

In its sample, this clone was seen a few times. This sample includes further DNA sequences coding for the same CDR3. The gene calls are TRBV18 and TRBJ1-5; the match to TRBD1 covers 7 bases. V lost 3 bases, J lost 0 bases, and 2 bases stayed unmatched. CDR1 and CDR2 from the germline V gene are KGHSH and LQKENI. This CDR3 contains 15 residues. The CDR3 DNA reads as TGTGCCAGCTCACCTGGACAGGTTAGCAATCAGCCCCAGCATTTT. Protein product: CASSPGQVSNQPQHF.

The chain uses TRBV6-6 and TRBJ1-1, with D tentatively TRBD1 (5 bases). Trimming stripped 8 bases from V and 1 base from J, with 8 bases between. The germline V gene encodes CDR1 MNHNY and CDR2 SVGAGI (reference sequence). The CDR3 contains 12 residues. The CDR3 loop is CASGGGNTEAFF. The CDR3 DNA sequence: TGTGCCAGCGGGGGAGGGAACACTGAAGCTTTCTTT.

The genes are TRBV2 and TRBJ2-5; 8 nucleotides line up with TRBD1. Germline trimming cut 5 bases from V and 6 bases from J; bases unmatched to any gene: 11. Germline CDR1 is SNHLY and CDR2 is FYNNEI. CDR3 length: 15 residues. The CDR3: CASSPQGDRGKTQYF. In nucleotides, the CDR3 is TGTGCCAGCAGTCCCCAGGGAGACAGGGGAAAGACCCAGTACTTC. Variable domain in full (rest from reference TRBV2 and TRBJ2-5): EPEVTQTPSHQVTQMGQEVILRCVPISNHLYFYWYRQILGQKVEFLVSFYNNEISEKSEIFDDQFSVERPDGSNFTLKIRSTKLEDSAMYFCASSPQGDRGKTQYFGPGTRLLVL.

The rearrangement links TRBV9 to TRBJ2-3; 14 bases line up with TRBD2. From germline, CDR1 is SGDLS and CDR2 YYNGEE. V was clipped by 0 bases and J by 6 bases; unmatched bases: 0. The CDR3 is 15 amino acids. CDR3 loop: CASSVGLAGGDTQYF. The CDR3 DNA sequence: TGTGCCAGCAGCGTAGGACTAGCGGGGGGGGATACGCAGTATTTT.

The rearrangement joins TRBV29-1 to TRBJ1-4, with TRBD1 matching 7 bases. Germline V CDR1 and CDR2: SQVTM, ANQGSEA. The V segment lost 7 bases and the J segment 11 bases; nucleotides outside the gene matches: 16. This CDR3 has 14 amino acids. CDR3 in DNA: TGCAGCGCCATGACCGGGACAGAGATGGGGAAACTGTTTTTT. Residues: CSAMTGTEMGKLFF.

The rearrangement uses TRBV9 and TRBJ2-7, with 9 bases aligning to TRBD2. This CDR3 region has 16 residues. Germline CDR1 reads SGDLS; CDR2 reads YYNGEE. J lost 6 bases, V lost 4 bases, and 14 bases had no gene match. CDR3 residues: CASSSSIAGAGGEQYF. Here the CDR3 DNA reads TGTGCCAGCAGCTCATCAATAGCGGGAGCAGGAGGCGAGCAGTACTTC.

The CDR3 protein is CAWRKTSGNRETQYF. CDR3 sequence (DNA): TGTGCCTGGAGGAAGACTAGCGGGAATCGGGAGACCCAGTACTTC. This chain links TRBV30 with TRBJ2-5, with 11 bases that match TRBD2. CDR1 is GTSNPN and CDR2 is SVGIG in the germline V gene (reference sequence). J was trimmed by 5 bases and V by 3 bases; bases with no gene match: 8. CDR3 length: 15 residues. Together with reference TRBV30 and TRBJ2-5, the CDR3 gives the full variable domain: SQTIHQWPATLVQPVGSPLSLECTVEGTSNPNLYWYRQAAGRGLQLLFYSVGIGQISSEVPQNLSASRPQDRQFILSSKKLLLSDSGFYLCAWRKTSGNRETQYFGPGTRLLVL.

The chain is built from TRBV6-5 and TRBJ1-1; possibly TRBD1 for D (5 bases). The germline gives CDR1 MNHEY, CDR2 SVGAGI. This CDR3 region has 13 residues. V lost 4 bases and J lost 13, with 19 bases in between. CDR3 in amino acids: CASSWTPGGSFFF. Here the CDR3 DNA reads TGTGCCAGCAGTTGGACACCGGGGGGATCGTTTTTCTTT.

In this sample, this clone turned up once. CDR3: CASSSRDGRYEQYF. The CDR3 DNA is TGTGCCAGCAGCAGCCGGGACGGGAGATACGAGCAGTACTTC. The chain joins TRBV5-4 to TRBJ2-7; TRBD2 is a possible D gene (6 bases). Germline loops: CDR1 SGHNT, CDR2 YYREEE (reference sequence). The V and J ends lost 4 bases and 4 bases respectively, with 15 bases between them. The CDR3 is 14 residues long.

The CDR3 nucleotides are TGTGCCAGCAGCAAGGGTGGGGCACAGGGGGATTATGGCTACACCTTC. Translated: CASSKGGAQGDYGYTF. The rearrangement links TRBV7-2 to TRBJ1-2, with TRBD1 matching 8 bases. The CDR3 sequence is 16 residues long. Germline V lookup: CDR1 SGHTA, CDR2 FQGNSA. Trimming removed 5 bases from V and 5 bases from J; junction bases left unmatched: 13.

The rearrangement uses TRBV5-1 and TRBJ2-7, with 14 bases matching TRBD2. CDR3 length equals 16 residues. The junction had 5 bases not matched to a gene; V was cut back by 3 bases and J by 3 bases. In germline, CDR1 is SGHRS, CDR2 YFSETQ. CDR3: CASSWTGTSGSYEQYF. CDR3 in DNA: TGCGCCAGCAGCTGGACCGGGACTAGCGGGAGCTACGAGCAGTACTTC.

The chain recombines TRBV27 with TRBJ1-1; D is possibly TRBD1 (5 bases). Germline V gene sequence: CDR1 MNHEY, CDR2 SMNVEV (reference sequence). CDR3 size: 12 residues. Trimming shortened V by 6 bases and J by 1 base, and 6 bases separated the two germline ends. The CDR3 sequence is CASRTENTEAFF. The CDR3 nucleotides are TGTGCCAGCAGGACAGAGAACACTGAAGCTTTCTTT.

The V and J genes are TRBV5-1 and TRBJ2-1, with 14 bases lining up with TRBD2. Germline assignment: CDR1 SGHRS and CDR2 YFSETQ. This CDR3 has 18 amino acids. V was pared by 0 bases and J by 4 bases, with 6 bases of the junction left unmatched. The CDR3 DNA follows: TGCGCCAGCAGCTTGGGGGGGACTAGCGGGAGTTTATACAATGAGCAGTTCTTC. Encoded protein: CASSLGGTSGSLYNEQFF.

The chain joins TRBV9 to TRBJ1-3; 9 nucleotides agree with TRBD1. V was pared by 0 bases and J by 0 bases, with 7 bases of the junction left unmatched. From germline, CDR1 is SGDLS and CDR2 YYNGEE. This CDR3 has 18 residues. CDR3 loop: CASSVEWGTGLSGNTIYF. The CDR3 DNA sequence: TGTGCCAGCAGCGTAGAGTGGGGGACAGGGCTCTCTGGAAACACCATATATTTT. The whole variable domain, remainder taken from reference TRBV9 and TRBJ1-3, is DSGVTQTPKHLITATGQRVTLRCSPRSGDLSVYWYQQSLDQGLQFLIQYYNGEERAKGNILERFSAQQFPDLHSELNLSSLELGDSALYFCASSVEWGTGLSGNTIYFGEGSWLTVV.

This chain links TRBV6-5 with TRBJ1-6; D perhaps matches TRBD1 (6 bases). The germline gives CDR1 MNHEY, CDR2 SVGAGI. The CDR3 length is 13 residues. Deletions cut 7 bases from V and 9 bases from J, with 13 bases between. The CDR3 DNA follows: TGTGCCAGCACGGGGGGCAAGGGTTCACCCCTCCACTTT. It encodes CASTGGKGSPLHF.

V is TRBV6-5 and J is TRBJ2-5, with a tentative D call TRBD1 (6 bases). The CDR3 runs 12 residues. Trimming left V 7 bases short and J 2 bases short, with 8 bases between. Looked up from germline, CDR1 is MNHEY and CDR2 is SVGAGI. CDR3 loop: CASTGAQETQYF. The DNA for the CDR3 is TGTGCCAGCACAGGGGCACAAGAGACCCAGTACTTC.

This chain connects TRBV30 to TRBJ2-7, with D possibly being TRBD2 (6 bases). The CDR3 sequence is 15 residues long. Germline CDR1 GTSNPN, CDR2 SVGIG (reference sequence). The germline V and J ends were trimmed by 2 bases and 1 base, with 15 bases remaining between them. The CDR3 DNA sequence: TGTGCCTGGAGTAGGGTCGGCGCGGGATCCTACGAGCAGTACTTC. This gives the protein CAWSRVGAGSYEQYF.

The chain recombines TRBV3-1 (or the pseudogene TRBV3-2) with TRBJ2-7, with 9 positions matching TRBD1. Germline V gene sequence: CDR1 LGHDT, CDR2 YNNKEL (reference sequence). The CDR3 is 14 amino acids. J lost 7 bases, V lost 4 bases, and 8 bases had no gene match. In nucleotides, the CDR3 is TGTGCCAGCAGCCCAAGGGACAGGGTGTGGGAGCAGTACTTC. Translated: CASSPRDRVWEQYF.

The CDR3 sequence is CAWSAVFGGEKLFF. CDR3 DNA sequence: TGTGCCTGGAGTGCGGTGTTCGGGGGAGAAAAACTGTTTTTT. The V and J genes are TRBV30 and TRBJ1-4; perhaps TRBD1 as D (5 bases). Trimming cost V 1 base and J 8 bases, with 14 bases left between them. Looked up from germline, CDR1 is GTSNPN and CDR2 is SVGIG (reference sequence). The CDR3 is 14 amino acids.

The chain is built from TRBV7-9 and TRBJ1-1; D ambiguous. V lost 1 base, J lost 1 base, and 10 bases lay in between. Germline assignment: CDR1 SEHNR and CDR2 FQNEAQ (reference sequence). This CDR3 region has 15 residues. DNA for the CDR3: TGTGCCAGCAGCTTAGTCCTAGGTGGGAACACTGAAGCTTTCTTT. This codes for CASSLVLGGNTEAFF.

This chain links TRBV19 with TRBJ1-5; unclear D gene. V was clipped by 5 bases and J by 7 bases, with 12 bases between them. This CDR3 has 13 amino acids. Germline CDR1 is LNHDA and CDR2 is SQIVND (reference sequence). CDR3 sequence: CASSDYRGQPQHF. The CDR3 DNA reads TGTGCCAGTAGTGATTACCGAGGGCAGCCCCAGCATTTT.

The chain uses TRBV27 and TRBJ2-7, with D tentatively TRBD1 (6 bases). V gave up 5 bases and J gave up 4 bases, with 18 bases separating them. Per the germline V gene, CDR1 is MNHEY and CDR2 is SMNVEV (reference sequence). The CDR3 has 15 residues. The CDR3 bases are TGTGCCAGCAGTCCCCTACAGGGCTGGGAGTACGAGCAGTACTTC. Translation gives CASSPLQGWEYEQYF.